Sequencing of this TCR beta chain was carried out in a study of blood T cell repertoires in COVID-19. Study-level background: The study drew acute and convalescent COVID-19 samples from the United States, Italy and Spain. The cDNA or gDNA used as material had been derived from T cells, B-cell-depleted T cells, or PBMCs.

As handled by the study authors: Amplification of reference gene primers was used by the study to estimate nucleated cell counts. Sequencing was performed with immunoSEQ multiplex PCR; in TCRdb, only in-frame clones are kept and a portion is missing. V and J calls and clone size follow that table, whereas D and trimming were derived from the DNA. The table has 57,000 or so clones, roughly 84% seen once; the top ten hold over 15%. The origin of this receptor is a man in his sixties or seventies with active COVID-19. Sequencing input: peripheral blood.

The CDR3 protein is CASSPRGTGGFGAYEQYF. The DNA for the CDR3 is TGTGCCAGCAGCCCGCGAGGGACAGGCGGCTTTGGAGCCTACGAGCAGTACTTC. The genes are TRBV7-8 and TRBJ2-7; 8 nucleotides match TRBD1. CDR1 SGHVS and CDR2 FQNEAQ come from the germline V gene. The ends lost 5 bases at V and 2 bases at J; junction bases unmatched: 17. The CDR3 contains 18 residues. The complete variable domain, with remaining parts taken from reference TRBV7-8 and TRBJ2-7, reads GAGVSQSPRYKVAKRGQDVALRCDPISGHVSLFWYQQALGQGPEFLTYFQNEAQLDKSGLPSDRFFAERPEGSVSTLKIQRTQQEDSAVYLCASSPRGTGGFGAYEQYFGPGTRLTVT.